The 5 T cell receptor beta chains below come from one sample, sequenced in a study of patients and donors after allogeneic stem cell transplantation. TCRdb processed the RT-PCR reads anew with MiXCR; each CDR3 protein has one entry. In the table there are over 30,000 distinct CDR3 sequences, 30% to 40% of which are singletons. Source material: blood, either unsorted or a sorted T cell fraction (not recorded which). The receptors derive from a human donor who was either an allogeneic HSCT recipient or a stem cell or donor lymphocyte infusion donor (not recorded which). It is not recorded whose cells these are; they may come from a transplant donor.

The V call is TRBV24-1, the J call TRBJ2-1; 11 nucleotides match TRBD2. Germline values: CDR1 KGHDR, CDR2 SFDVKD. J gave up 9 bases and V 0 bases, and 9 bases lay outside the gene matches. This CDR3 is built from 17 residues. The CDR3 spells CATSDLHIAGGPSEQFF. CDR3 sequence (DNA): TGTGCCACCAGTGATTTGCACATAGCGGGAGGGCCAAGTGAGCAGTTCTTC.

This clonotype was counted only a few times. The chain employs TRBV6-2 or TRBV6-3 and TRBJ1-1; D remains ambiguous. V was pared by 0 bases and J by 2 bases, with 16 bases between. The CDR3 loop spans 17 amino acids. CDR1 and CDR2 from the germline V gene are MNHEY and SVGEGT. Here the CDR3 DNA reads TGTGCCAGCAGTTACTCATCTTTGGCACGGAGAAACACTGAAGCTTTCTTT. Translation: CASSYSSLARRNTEAFF.

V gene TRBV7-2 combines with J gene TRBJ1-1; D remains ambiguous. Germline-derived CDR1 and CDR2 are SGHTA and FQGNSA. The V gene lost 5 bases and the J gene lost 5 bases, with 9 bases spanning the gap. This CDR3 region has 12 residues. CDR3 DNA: TGTGCCAGCAGCCCCTGGGGAACTGAAGCTTTCTTT. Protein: CASSPWGTEAFF.

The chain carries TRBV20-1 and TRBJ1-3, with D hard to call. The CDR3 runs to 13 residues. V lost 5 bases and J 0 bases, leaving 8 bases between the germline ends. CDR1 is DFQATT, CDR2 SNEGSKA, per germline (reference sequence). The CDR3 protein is CSASPNSGNTIYF. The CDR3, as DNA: TGCAGTGCTTCCCCGAACTCTGGAAACACCATATATTTT.

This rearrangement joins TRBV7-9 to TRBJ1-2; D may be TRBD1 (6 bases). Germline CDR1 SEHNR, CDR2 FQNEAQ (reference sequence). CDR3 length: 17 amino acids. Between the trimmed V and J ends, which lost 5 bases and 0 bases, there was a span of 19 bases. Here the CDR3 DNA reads TGTGCCAGCAGCGAGAGTTGGGGTTGGGGGCCTAACTATGGCTACACCTTC. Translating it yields CASSESWGWGPNYGYTF.